The 11 T cell receptor beta chains given below trace back to one sample, sequenced in a study of blood T cell repertoires in COVID-19 (dated by TCRdb to about 2020). The library was generated by the immunoSEQ multiplex PCR assay. Drawn from immuneACCESS, this table holds only the in-frame rearrangements with V and J called that TCRdb kept. Clones are partly lost; checked studies trace under half to an unresolved V gene and leave the rest unexplained. The sample table records 250,000 to 300,000 clones; around 91% of these occur just once. The top ten clones comprise approximately 12% of the sample. The sequencing sample was made of peripheral blood. The receptors originated from a woman between 55 and 75 years old with acute or convalescent COVID-19.

The V and J genes are TRBV5-5 and TRBJ2-7, with TRBD2 as a possible D gene (5 bases). V shed 4 bases and J shed 3 bases, with 14 bases lying between them. The CDR3 runs to 14 residues. CDR1 SGHKS and CDR2 YYEKEE come from the germline V gene (reference sequence). The CDR3, as DNA: TGTGCCAGCAGCCCTTTGCCGGGAAACTACGAGCAGTACTTC. Protein: CASSPLPGNYEQYF.

The V gene is TRBV5-4, the J gene TRBJ2-5, with D perhaps matching TRBD2 (7 bases). V was pared by 0 bases and J by 2 bases, with 17 bases between. Germline V CDR1 and CDR2: SGHNT, YYREEE (reference sequence). This CDR3 contains 17 residues. CDR3 loop: CASSLGLSGTTQETQYF. In DNA, the CDR3 is TGTGCCAGCAGCTTGGGTTTAAGCGGGACAACACAAGAGACCCAGTACTTC.

DNA for the CDR3: TGTGCCAGCAGCTTAGAGGGACTTACCAGCTCCTACGAGCAGTACTTC. Its protein product is CASSLEGLTSSYEQYF. V and J are TRBV7-2 and TRBJ2-7, with D perhaps matching TRBD2 (6 bases). V was shortened by 1 base and J by 0 bases, with 13 bases between the two germline ends. This CDR3 has 16 residues. CDR1 SGHTA and CDR2 FQGNSA come from the germline V gene.

DNA of the CDR3: TGTGCCAGCAGTCCTAACCCGGGACTAGCGGGAGTTTTTGGCGAGCAGTACTTC. Amino acid sequence: CASSPNPGLAGVFGEQYF. The chain carries TRBV6-6 and TRBJ2-7, with 14 bases identical to TRBD2. V shed 5 bases, J shed 6 bases, and the junction held 15 bases outside the gene matches. CDR1 and CDR2 (germline): MNHNY, SVGAGI (reference sequence). The CDR3 contains 18 residues.

This clone was seen a handful of times. This chain links TRBV20-1 with TRBJ1-5, with D possibly being TRBD1 (5 bases). Looked up from germline, CDR1 is DFQATT and CDR2 is SNEGSKA (reference sequence). The V and J ends lost 3 bases and 9 bases respectively, with 12 bases between them. The CDR3 length is 12 residues. Here the CDR3 reads CSASQGTGPQHF. The CDR3 bases are TGCAGTGCTAGTCAGGGCACCGGGCCCCAGCATTTT.

The J gene is TRBJ1-2, the V gene TRBV27, with 7 bases lining up with TRBD1. Germline CDR1 reads MNHEY; CDR2 reads SMNVEV (reference sequence). This CDR3 is 18 amino acids long. V was pared by 2 bases and J by 8 bases, with 20 bases of the junction left unmatched. The CDR3 protein is CASSLKGGDLRWGGGYTF. CDR3 nucleotide sequence: TGTGCCAGCAGTTTAAAAGGGGGCGACCTTAGGTGGGGAGGCGGCTACACCTTC.

The table lists this clone with a count of one. The J gene is TRBJ1-1, the V gene TRBV21-1; the table's D call of TRBD1 was not tested on the DNA. TRBV21-1 is noted as a pseudogene. This CDR3 contains 12 residues. CDR3 amino acids: CASSPDSPEAFF. The CDR3 nucleotides are TGTGCCAGCAGCCCCGACAGCCCTGAAGCTTTCTTT.

V usage is TRBV12-5 and J usage is TRBJ2-1, with TRBD1 matching 9 bases. Trimming took 7 bases from V and 8 from J; bases not matched to a gene: 15. The CDR3 is made up of 16 amino acids. In germline, CDR1 is LGHNT, CDR2 FRNRAP. The CDR3: CASAGGGRTGGYEQFF. Here the CDR3 DNA reads TGTGCTAGTGCTGGGGGTGGGCGAACAGGGGGCTATGAGCAGTTCTTC.

The chain joins TRBV18 to TRBJ1-5; 9 bases line up with TRBD1. CDR1 and CDR2 (germline): KGHSH, LQKENI. V gave up 6 bases and J gave up 6 bases; unmatched junction bases: 3. The CDR3 runs 13 residues. This chain's CDR3 is CASSQDRGQPQHF. In nucleotides, the CDR3 is TGTGCCAGCTCCCAGGACAGGGGTCAGCCCCAGCATTTT.

This chain's CDR3 is CASNQFRGSQPQHF. As DNA, the CDR3 is TGTGCCAGCAACCAATTTAGGGGAAGCCAGCCCCAGCATTTT. The chain is built from TRBV2 and TRBJ1-5; weak D call: TRBD1 (5 bases). This CDR3 comprises 14 residues. The germline V gene has CDR1 SNHLY and CDR2 FYNNEI. V was clipped by 7 bases and J by 7 bases, with 17 bases between them.

V usage is TRBV27 and J usage is TRBJ2-2; a possible D gene is TRBD2 (5 bases). This CDR3 contains 17 residues. CDR1 and CDR2 from the germline V gene are MNHEY and SMNVEV (reference sequence). V was clipped by 5 bases and J by 1 base, with 17 bases between them. This CDR3 is CASSLEDSYGNTGELFF. In nucleotides, the CDR3 is TGTGCCAGCAGTCTAGAGGACTCTTATGGGAACACCGGGGAGCTGTTTTTT.